A single count supports the clone carrying this T cell receptor beta chain. The target antigen is unknown. CDR1 SGHDN and CDR2 FVKESK come from the germline V gene. The junction had 15 bases not matched to a gene; V was cut back by 0 bases and J by 2 bases. The CDR3 has 20 amino acids. The data originate from a study of cytomegalovirus exposure and HLA in healthy donors. General study points: Across donors, presence/absence analyses took sequencing depth to be roughly uniform. Information on immune exposure was restricted to one variable (CMV serostatus). Per a later analysis, 15,000 to 20,000 TCR beta sequences showed association with HLA alleles at 0.05 false discovery rate. A later analysis revealed that TCR association rates differed between HLA loci, peaking at DRB1 and bottoming out at HLA-C.

Primers: 60 Vbeta forward and 13 Jbeta reverse. Produced via immunoSEQ multiplex PCR; TCRdb's table is partial and in-frame only. The data show 180,000 or so clones, 80% seen once. The receptor was isolated from a girl aged 10-17 years in good health and CMV-seropositive. V usage is TRBV14 and J usage is TRBJ2-7, with 11 bases fitting TRBD2. Material: PBMCs. Here the CDR3 reads CASSQDFSLAGGGAPYEQYF. The CDR3 DNA is TGTGCCAGCAGCCAAGATTTTAGCCTAGCGGGAGGAGGTGCTCCCTACGAGCAGTACTTC. Looking up the rest from reference TRBV14 and TRBJ2-7 gives the full variable domain: EAGVTQFPSHSVIEKGQTVTLRCDPISGHDNLYWYRRVMGKEIKFLLHFVKESKQDESGMPNNRFLAERTGGTYSTLKVQPAELEDSGVYFCASSQDFSLAGGGAPYEQYFGPGTRLTVT.